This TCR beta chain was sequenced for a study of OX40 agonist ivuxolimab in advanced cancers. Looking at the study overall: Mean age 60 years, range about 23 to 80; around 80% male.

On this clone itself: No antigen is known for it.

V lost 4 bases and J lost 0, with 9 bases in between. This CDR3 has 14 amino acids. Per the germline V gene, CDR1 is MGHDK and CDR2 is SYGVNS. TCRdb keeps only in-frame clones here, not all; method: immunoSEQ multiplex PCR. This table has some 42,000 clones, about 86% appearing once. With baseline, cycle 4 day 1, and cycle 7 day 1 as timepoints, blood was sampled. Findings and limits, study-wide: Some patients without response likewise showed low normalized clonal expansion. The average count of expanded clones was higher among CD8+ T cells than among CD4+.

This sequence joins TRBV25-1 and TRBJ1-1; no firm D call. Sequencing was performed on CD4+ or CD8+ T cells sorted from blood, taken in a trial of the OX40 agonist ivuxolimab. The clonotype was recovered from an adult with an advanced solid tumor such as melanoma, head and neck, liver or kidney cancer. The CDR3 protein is CASSAGPLNTEAFF. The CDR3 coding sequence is TGTGCCAGCAGTGCCGGGCCATTGAACACTGAAGCTTTCTTT.